The source of this T cell receptor (beta chain) is a study of PD-L1 blockade in urothelial cancer. Study information: Timepoints chosen for blood analysis were 3 weeks (second dose) and 6 weeks after treatment start. Study-level points and caveats: Lower than median blood TCR clonality before treatment predicted better survival.

Every PCR received spiked-in synthetic TCR analog templates. Using immunoSEQ multiplex PCR, the repertoire was profiled, and TCRdb retains in-frame clones only, with some absent. The profile shows 50,000 to 55,000 clones, 60% to 80% of them singletons. The table lists this clone with a few counts. Its antigen is not known. This receptor was obtained from a man between 65 and 85 years old with urothelial cancer. The input for sequencing was PBMCs, taken around atezolizumab (anti-PD-L1) treatment.

The CDR3 here is CASSPGVAGLRETQYF. The DNA of the CDR3 is TGTGCCAGCAGCCCCGGGGTAGCGGGACTCAGAGAGACCCAGTACTTC. This rearrangement joins TRBV7-3 to TRBJ2-5; 8 bases line up with TRBD2. Germline V gene sequence: CDR1 SGHTA, CDR2 FQGTGA. This CDR3 is built from 16 residues. The J segment lost 4 bases and the V segment lost 5 bases, leaving 12 bases of the junction unmatched.